This TCR beta chain was captured in a study of post-analysis software for immune sequencing data. Study-level background: Recorded disease courses covered relapsing-remitting, secondary progressive and progressive-relapsing multiple sclerosis. Some patients had no subtype annotation.

Study findings and constraints: Batch-mates among the samples co-clustered strongly by F measure. A significant reduction in normalized Chao1 diversity was observed in multiple sclerosis patients versus controls. TRBV segments more frequent in patients than in controls numbered five and included TRBV5-6, TRBV5-1 and TRBV20-1.

A word on this clonotype: Its antigen remains unknown.

Prepared TCR beta cDNA libraries contained unique molecular identifiers. Each sample of roughly 0.85 to 11 million input T cells yielded roughly 500,000 cDNA molecules, so each molecule approximated one T cell. TCRdb fed the PCR reads into MiXCR, producing one record per CDR3 protein. This sample yields 380,000 or so distinct CDR3 sequences, of which 30% to 45% are seen a single time; over 10% belongs to the top ten. The CDR3 consists of 14 residues. Trimming cost V 2 bases and J 0 bases, with 5 bases left between them. The V gene's germline CDR1 is SGHRS and CDR2 YFSETQ. The sample was blood. This chain joins TRBV5-1 and TRBJ1-4, with D unclear. The TCR sequence derives from a girl aged 5 to 17 with multiple sclerosis. The CDR3 sequence is CASSFSTTNEKLFF. For the CDR3, the DNA is TGCGCCAGCAGCTTTAGCACAACTAATGAAAAACTGTTTTTT.